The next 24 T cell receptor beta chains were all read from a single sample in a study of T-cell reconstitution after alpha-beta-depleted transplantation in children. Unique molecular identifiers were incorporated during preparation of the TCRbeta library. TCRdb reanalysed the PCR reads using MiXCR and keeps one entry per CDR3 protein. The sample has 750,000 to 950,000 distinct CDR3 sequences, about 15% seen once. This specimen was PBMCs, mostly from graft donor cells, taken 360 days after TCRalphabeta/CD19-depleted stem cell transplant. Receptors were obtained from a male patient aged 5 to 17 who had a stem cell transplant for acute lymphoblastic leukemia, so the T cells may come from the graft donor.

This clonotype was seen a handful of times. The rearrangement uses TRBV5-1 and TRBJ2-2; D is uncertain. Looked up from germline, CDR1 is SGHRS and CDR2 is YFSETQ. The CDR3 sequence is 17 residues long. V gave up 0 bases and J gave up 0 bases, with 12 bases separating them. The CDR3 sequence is CASSLVLHNANTGELFF. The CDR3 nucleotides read TGCGCCAGCAGCTTGGTCCTTCATAACGCGAACACCGGGGAGCTGTTTTTT. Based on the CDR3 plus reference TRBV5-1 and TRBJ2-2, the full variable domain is KAGVTQTPRYLIKTRGQQVTLSCSPISGHRSVSWYQQTPGQGLQFLFEYFSETQRNKGNFPGRFSGRQFSNSRSEMNVSTLELGDSALYLCASSLVLHNANTGELFFGEGSRLTVL.

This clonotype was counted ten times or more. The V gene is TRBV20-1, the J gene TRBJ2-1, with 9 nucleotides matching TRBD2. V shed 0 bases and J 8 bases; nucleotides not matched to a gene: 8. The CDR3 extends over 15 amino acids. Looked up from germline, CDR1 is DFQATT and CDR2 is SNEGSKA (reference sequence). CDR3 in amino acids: CSARDPLAGWDEQFF. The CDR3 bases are TGCAGTGCTAGAGATCCCCTAGCGGGGTGGGATGAGCAGTTCTTC.

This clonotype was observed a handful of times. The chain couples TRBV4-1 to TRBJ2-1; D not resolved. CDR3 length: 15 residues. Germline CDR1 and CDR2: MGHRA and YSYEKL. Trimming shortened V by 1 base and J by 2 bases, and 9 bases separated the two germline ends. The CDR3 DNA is TGCGCCAGCAGCCAAGGACTGACACCCTACAATGAGCAGTTCTTC. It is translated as CASSQGLTPYNEQFF.

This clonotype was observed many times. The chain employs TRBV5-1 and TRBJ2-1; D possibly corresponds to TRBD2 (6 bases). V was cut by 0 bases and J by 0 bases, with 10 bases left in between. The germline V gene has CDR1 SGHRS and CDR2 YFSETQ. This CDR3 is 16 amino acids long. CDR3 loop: CASSLARGTSYNEQFF. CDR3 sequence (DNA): TGCGCCAGCAGCTTGGCCCGGGGGACCTCCTACAATGAGCAGTTCTTC. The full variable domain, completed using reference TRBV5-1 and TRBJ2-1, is KAGVTQTPRYLIKTRGQQVTLSCSPISGHRSVSWYQQTPGQGLQFLFEYFSETQRNKGNFPGRFSGRQFSNSRSEMNVSTLELGDSALYLCASSLARGTSYNEQFFGPGTRLTVL.

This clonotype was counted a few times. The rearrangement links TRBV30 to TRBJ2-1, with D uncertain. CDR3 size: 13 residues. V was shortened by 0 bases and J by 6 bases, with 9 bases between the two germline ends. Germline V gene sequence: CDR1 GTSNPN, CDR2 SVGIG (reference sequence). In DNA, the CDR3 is TGTGCCTGGAGTGTACAACCTTTCAATGAGCAGTTCTTC. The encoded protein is CAWSVQPFNEQFF.

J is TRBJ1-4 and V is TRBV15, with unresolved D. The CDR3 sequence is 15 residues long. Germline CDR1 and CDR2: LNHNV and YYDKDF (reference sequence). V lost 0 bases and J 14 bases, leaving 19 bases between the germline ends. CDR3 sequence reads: CATSREGPVGGVLFF. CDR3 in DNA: TGTGCCACCAGCAGAGAAGGGCCCGTTGGCGGGGTGCTGTTTTTT.

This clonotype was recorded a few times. The CDR3: CASSLNPGVEQFF. The CDR3 DNA sequence: TGCGCCAGCAGCTTGAATCCCGGGGTTGAGCAGTTCTTC. The chain carries TRBV5-1 and TRBJ2-1; perhaps TRBD2 as D (5 bases). Germline CDR1 and CDR2: SGHRS and YFSETQ. The length of the CDR3 is 13 residues. V lost 1 base, J lost 9 bases, and 11 bases lay in between.

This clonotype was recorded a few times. The CDR3 loop is CASNRVPTDTQYF. DNA of the CDR3: TGTGCCAGCAACAGGGTTCCCACAGATACGCAGTATTTT. The chain links TRBV7-9 to TRBJ2-3, with D perhaps matching TRBD1 (6 bases). Germline CDR1 is SEHNR and CDR2 is FQNEAQ (reference sequence). This CDR3 region has 13 residues. The V gene lost 7 bases and the J gene lost 2 bases, with 10 bases spanning the gap.

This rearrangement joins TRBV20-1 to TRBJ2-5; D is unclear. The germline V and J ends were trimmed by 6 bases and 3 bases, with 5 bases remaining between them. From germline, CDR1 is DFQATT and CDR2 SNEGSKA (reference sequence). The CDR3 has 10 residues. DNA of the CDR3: TGCAGTGCAAATAAAGAGACCCAGTACTTC. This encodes CSANKETQYF.

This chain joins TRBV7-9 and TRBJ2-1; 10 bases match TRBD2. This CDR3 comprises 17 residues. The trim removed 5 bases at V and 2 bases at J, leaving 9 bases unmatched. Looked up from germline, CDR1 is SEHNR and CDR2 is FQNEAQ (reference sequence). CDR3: CASSVPGLAVPYNEQFF. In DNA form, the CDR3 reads TGTGCCAGCAGCGTCCCCGGACTAGCGGTCCCCTACAATGAGCAGTTCTTC.

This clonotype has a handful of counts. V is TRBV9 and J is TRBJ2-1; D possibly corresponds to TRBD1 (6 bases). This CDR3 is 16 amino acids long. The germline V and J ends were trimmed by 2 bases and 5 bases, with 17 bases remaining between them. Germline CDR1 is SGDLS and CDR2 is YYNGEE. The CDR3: CASSVPTGLGDNEQFF. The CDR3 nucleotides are TGTGCCAGCAGCGTCCCGACAGGCTTGGGCGACAATGAGCAGTTCTTC.

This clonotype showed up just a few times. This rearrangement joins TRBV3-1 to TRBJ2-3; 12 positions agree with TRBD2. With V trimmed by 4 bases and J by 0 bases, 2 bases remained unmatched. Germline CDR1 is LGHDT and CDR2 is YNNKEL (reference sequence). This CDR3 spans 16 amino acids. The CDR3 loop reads CASSPTSGRSTDTQYF. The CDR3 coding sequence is TGTGCCAGCAGCCCTACTAGCGGGAGGAGCACAGATACGCAGTATTTT.

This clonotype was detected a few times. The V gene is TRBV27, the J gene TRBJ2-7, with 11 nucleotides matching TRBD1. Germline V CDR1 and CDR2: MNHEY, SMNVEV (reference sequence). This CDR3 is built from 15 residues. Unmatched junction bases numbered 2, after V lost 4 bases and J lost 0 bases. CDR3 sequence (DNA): TGTGCCAGCAGTTGGACAGGGGGCGGCTCCTACGAGCAGTACTTC. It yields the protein CASSWTGGGSYEQYF.

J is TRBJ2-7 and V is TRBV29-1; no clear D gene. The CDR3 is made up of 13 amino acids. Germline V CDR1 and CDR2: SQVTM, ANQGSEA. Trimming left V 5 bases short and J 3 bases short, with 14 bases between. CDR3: CSVSRDTNYEQYF. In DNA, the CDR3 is TGCAGCGTTAGTAGAGACACGAACTACGAGCAGTACTTC.

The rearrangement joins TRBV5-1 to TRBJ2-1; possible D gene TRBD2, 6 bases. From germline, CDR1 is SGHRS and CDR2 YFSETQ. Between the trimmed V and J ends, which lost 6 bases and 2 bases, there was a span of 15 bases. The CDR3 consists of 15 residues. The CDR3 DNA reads TGCGCCAGCACCCCTGGACTAACTCCCTACAATGAGCAGTTCTTC. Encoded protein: CASTPGLTPYNEQFF.

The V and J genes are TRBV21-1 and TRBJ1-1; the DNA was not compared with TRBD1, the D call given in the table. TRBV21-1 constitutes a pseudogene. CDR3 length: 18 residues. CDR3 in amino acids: CASSKVVGDNGFGTEAFF. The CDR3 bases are TGTGCCAGCAGCAAAGTTGTAGGGGACAACGGGTTTGGCACTGAAGCTTTCTTT.

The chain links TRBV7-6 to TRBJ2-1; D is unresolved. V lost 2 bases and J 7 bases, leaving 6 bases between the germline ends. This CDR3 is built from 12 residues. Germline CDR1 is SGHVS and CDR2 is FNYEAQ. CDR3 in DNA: TGTGCCAGCAGCTTACGGATGAATGAGCAGTTCTTC. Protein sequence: CASSLRMNEQFF.

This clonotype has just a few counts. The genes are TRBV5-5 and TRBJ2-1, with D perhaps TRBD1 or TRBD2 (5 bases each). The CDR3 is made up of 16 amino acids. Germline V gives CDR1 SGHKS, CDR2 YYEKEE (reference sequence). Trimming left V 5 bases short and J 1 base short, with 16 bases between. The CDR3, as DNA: TGTGCCAGCAGTTCAAGGTGGGACCCTTCCTACAATGAGCAGTTCTTC. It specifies CASSSRWDPSYNEQFF.

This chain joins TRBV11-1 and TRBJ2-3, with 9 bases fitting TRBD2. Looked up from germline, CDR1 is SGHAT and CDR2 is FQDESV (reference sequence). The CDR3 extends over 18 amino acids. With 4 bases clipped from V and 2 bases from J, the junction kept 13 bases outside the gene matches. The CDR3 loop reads CASSSGLSGRPNTDTQYF. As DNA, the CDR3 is TGTGCCAGCAGCTCAGGACTGAGCGGGAGGCCAAACACAGATACGCAGTATTTT. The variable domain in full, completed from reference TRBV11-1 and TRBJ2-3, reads EAEVAQSPRYKITEKSQAVAFWCDPISGHATLYWYRQILGQGPELLVQFQDESVVDDSQLPKDRFSAERLKGVDSTLKIQPAELGDSAMYLCASSSGLSGRPNTDTQYFGPGTRLTVL.

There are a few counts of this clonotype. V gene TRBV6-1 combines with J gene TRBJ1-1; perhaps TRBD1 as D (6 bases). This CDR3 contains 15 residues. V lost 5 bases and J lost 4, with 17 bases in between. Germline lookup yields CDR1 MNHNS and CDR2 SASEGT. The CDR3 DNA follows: TGTGCCAGCAGTCGAACTAGGGGGTTGAGCACTGAAGCTTTCTTT. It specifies CASSRTRGLSTEAFF.

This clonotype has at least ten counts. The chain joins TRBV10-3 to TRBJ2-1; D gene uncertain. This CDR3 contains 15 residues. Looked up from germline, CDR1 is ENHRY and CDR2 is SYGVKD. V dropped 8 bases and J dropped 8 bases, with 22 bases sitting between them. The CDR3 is CAIFTAGRGLDEQFF. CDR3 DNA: TGTGCCATCTTCACTGCCGGACGCGGATTGGATGAGCAGTTCTTC.

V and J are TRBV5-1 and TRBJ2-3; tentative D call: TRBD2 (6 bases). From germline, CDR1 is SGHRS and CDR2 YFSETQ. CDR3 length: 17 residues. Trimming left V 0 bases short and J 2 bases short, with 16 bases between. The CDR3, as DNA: TGCGCCAGCAGCTTGGGGACTACAACTCGACTCACAGATACGCAGTATTTT. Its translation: CASSLGTTTRLTDTQYF.

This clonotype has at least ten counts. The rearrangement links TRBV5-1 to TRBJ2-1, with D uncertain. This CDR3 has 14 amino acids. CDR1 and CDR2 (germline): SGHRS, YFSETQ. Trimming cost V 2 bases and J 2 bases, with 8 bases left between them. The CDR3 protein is CASSFLAAYNEQFF. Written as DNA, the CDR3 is TGCGCCAGCAGCTTTTTGGCAGCCTACAATGAGCAGTTCTTC.

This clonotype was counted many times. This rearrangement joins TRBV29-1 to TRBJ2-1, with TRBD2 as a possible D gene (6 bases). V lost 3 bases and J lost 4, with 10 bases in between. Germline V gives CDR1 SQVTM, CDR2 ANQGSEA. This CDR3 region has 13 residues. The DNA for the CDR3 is TGCAGCGTTGAGGGCGGGATATACAATGAGCAGTTCTTC. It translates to CSVEGGIYNEQFF.